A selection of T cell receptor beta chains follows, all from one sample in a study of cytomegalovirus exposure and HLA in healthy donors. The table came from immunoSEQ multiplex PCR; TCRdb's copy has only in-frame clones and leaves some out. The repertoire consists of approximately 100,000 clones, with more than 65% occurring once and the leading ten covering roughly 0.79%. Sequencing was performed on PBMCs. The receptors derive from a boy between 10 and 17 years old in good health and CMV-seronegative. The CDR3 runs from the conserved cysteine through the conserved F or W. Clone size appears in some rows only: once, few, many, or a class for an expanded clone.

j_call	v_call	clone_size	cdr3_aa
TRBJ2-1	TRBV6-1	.	CASSEILWSYDEQFF
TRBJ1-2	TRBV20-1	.	CSARAGGYTF
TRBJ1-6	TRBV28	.	CASSLGQGSSYNSPLHF
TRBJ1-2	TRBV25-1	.	CASSEWQGTAYYGYTF
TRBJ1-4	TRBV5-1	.	CASTPGQPNEKLFF
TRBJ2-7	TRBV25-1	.	CATRVGVEQYF
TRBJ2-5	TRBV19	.	CASSMAPGLAMGKTQYF
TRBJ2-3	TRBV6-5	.	CASSFGTKATDTQYF
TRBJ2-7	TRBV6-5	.	CASRVGGETYEQYF
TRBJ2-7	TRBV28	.	CASSLARTYEQYF
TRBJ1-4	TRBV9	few	CASSVSGTENEKLFF
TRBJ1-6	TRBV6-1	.	CASSEAVLANSPLHF
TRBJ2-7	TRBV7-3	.	CASSLTGTGTYEQYF
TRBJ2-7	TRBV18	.	CASSQGRGTYEQYF
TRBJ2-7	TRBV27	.	CASSSSPGTSSYEQYF
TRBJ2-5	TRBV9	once	CASSVGRGRGETQYF
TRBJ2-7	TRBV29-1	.	CSVGWMGGNEQYF
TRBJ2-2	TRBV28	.	CASPNPGQEAYTGELFF
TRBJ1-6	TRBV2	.	CASSEALQGSSYNSPLHF
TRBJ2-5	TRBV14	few	CASSQGIGETQYF
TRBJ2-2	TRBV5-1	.	CASSWYESGELFF
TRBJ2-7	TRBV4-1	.	CASSHGPFYEQYF
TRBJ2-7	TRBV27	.	CASSFAGSISYEQYF
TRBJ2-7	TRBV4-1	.	CASSQVLGLGAYEQYF
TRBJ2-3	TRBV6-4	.	CASSDDSVSLTQYF
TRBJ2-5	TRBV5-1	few	CASSGSGETQYF
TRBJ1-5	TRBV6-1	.	CASRGTFSNQPQHF
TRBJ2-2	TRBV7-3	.	CASSPYRGPDTGELFF
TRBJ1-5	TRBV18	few	CASSPLEPSYSNQPQHF
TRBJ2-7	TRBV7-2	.	CASSLVHSGRFSYEQYF
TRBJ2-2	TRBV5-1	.	CASSTTRGATGELFF
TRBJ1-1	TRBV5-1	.	CASSGLTGDTEAFF
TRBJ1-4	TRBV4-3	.	CASSQATGTGSEKLFF
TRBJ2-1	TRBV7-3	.	CASRGARVPHNEQFF
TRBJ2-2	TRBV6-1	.	CASSELAGDTGELFF
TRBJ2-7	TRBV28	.	CASSNRDRGVLEQYF
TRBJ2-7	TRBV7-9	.	CASSLTTGLEQYF
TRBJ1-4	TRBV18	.	CASSTYPAANEKLFF
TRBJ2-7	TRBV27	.	CASSFPGQFYEQYF
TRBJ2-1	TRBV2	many	CASSGGLVNEQFF
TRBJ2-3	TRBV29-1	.	CSVAGLAGGSDTQYF
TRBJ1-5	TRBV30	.	CAWSVRTGGNNQPQHF
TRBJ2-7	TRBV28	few	CASSLIPDSYEQYF
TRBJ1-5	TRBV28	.	CASSSPQGAQHF